In this sample, the clone carrying this TCR beta chain turned up many times. Time point denoted: sample taken at primary tumor resection. Donors were around 70 untreated early-stage non-small cell lung cancer patients. Extraction of whole RNA from tumor, nontumor lung or frozen PBMC preceded unsorted sequencing. The data are from a study of spatial heterogeneity in lung cancer. This CDR3 is built from 14 residues. CDR1 and CDR2 from the germline V gene are MNHNY and SVGAGI (reference sequence). J was trimmed by 3 bases and V by 6 bases; bases with no gene match: 4. The study tagged each TCR cDNA molecule with a unique molecular identifier. TCRdb re-analysed the 5' RACE reads in MiXCR, keeping a single row per CDR3 protein. The sample yields 8,000 or so distinct CDR3 sequences, roughly 16% seen once.

The source of this sequence is a male donor with early-stage non-small cell lung cancer. The chain links TRBV6-6 to TRBJ2-7; 11 nucleotides align to TRBD1. The source was normal lung tissue next to the tumor, collected at surgery. The CDR3 protein is CASRDGTGGYEQYF. CDR3 DNA: TGTGCCAGCAGAGACGGGACAGGGGGCTACGAGCAGTACTTC.